A single sample gave rise to the 26 T cell receptor beta chains below, sequenced in a study of OX40 agonist ivuxolimab in advanced cancers. The assay was immunoSEQ multiplex PCR, and TCRdb's table has in-frame clones only and misses some. The sample has 41,000 or so clones; about 78% are singletons. The material sequenced was CD4+ or CD8+ T cells sorted from blood, taken in a trial of the OX40 agonist ivuxolimab. These receptors came from an adult with an advanced solid tumor such as melanoma, head and neck, liver or kidney cancer.

This clone was observed a few times. The chain carries TRBV19 and TRBJ2-1, with 10 bases that match TRBD2. J was trimmed by 7 bases and V by 4 bases; bases with no gene match: 7. CDR3 length equals 15 residues. The germline CDR1 and CDR2 sequences are LNHDA and SQIVND (reference sequence). The CDR3 nucleotides read TGTGCCAGTAGTACCTCTAGCGGGAGCTTTAATGAGCAGTTCTTC. Amino acid sequence: CASSTSSGSFNEQFF.

This clone turned up a few times. The CDR3 bases are TGCGCCAGCAGCTCAGGGGGGGTGTCTAATGAAAAACTGTTTTTT. Its protein is CASSSGGVSNEKLFF. V usage is TRBV5-1 and J usage is TRBJ1-4, with 7 bases matching TRBD1. Trimming took 3 bases from V and 3 from J; bases not matched to a gene: 5. Per the germline V gene, CDR1 is SGHRS and CDR2 is YFSETQ. This CDR3 region has 15 residues.

This clone ranks as large. This chain uses TRBV11-2 with TRBJ1-2; the D gene is possibly TRBD1 (6 bases). The CDR3 runs to 13 residues. The germline V gene has CDR1 SGHAT and CDR2 FQNNGV. V shed 6 bases and J shed 7 bases, with 15 bases lying between them. CDR3 sequence (DNA): TGTGCCAGCAGTTTGGGGGCAGGGTTTGGCTACACCTTC. This encodes CASSLGAGFGYTF. The full variable domain, completed using reference TRBV11-2 and TRBJ1-2, is EAGVAQSPRYKIIEKRQSVAFWCNPISGHATLYWYQQILGQGPKLLIQFQNNGVVDDSQLPKDRFSAERLKGVDSTLKIQPAKLEDSAVYLCASSLGAGFGYTFGSGTRLTVV.

The J gene is TRBJ2-3, the V gene TRBV11-3; D might be TRBD1 or TRBD2, each matching 6 bases. Germline CDR1 reads SGHNT; CDR2 reads YENEEA. The CDR3 is 14 residues long. V was pared by 0 bases and J by 5 bases, with 9 bases between. The CDR3 region has the DNA TGTGCCAGCAGCTTAGACGGGGGCGGAGATACGCAGTATTTT. It yields the protein CASSLDGGGDTQYF. The full variable domain, completed using reference TRBV11-3 and TRBJ2-3, is EAGVVQSPRYKIIEKKQPVAFWCNPISGHNTLYWYLQNLGQGPELLIRYENEEAVDDSQLPKDRFSAERLKGVDSTLKIQPAELGDSAVYLCASSLDGGGDTQYFGPGTRLTVL.

CDR3 nucleotides: TGTGCCAGCAGAGGACATGAGAACACCGGGGAGCTGTTTTTT. Translation gives CASRGHENTGELFF. J is TRBJ2-2 and V is TRBV6-5, with a tentative D call TRBD1 (5 bases). Trimming left V 6 bases short and J 1 base short, with 9 bases between. Germline loops: CDR1 MNHEY, CDR2 SVGAGI. There are 14 residues in the CDR3.

The V gene is TRBV9, the J gene TRBJ1-2; 9 bases are a match to TRBD1. Germline V CDR1 and CDR2: SGDLS, YYNGEE. J lost 8 bases, V lost 1 base, and 3 bases had no gene match. The CDR3 is 13 residues long. The CDR3 DNA is TGTGCCAGCAGCGTAACAGGGGGCGGGGGCTACACCTTC. It specifies CASSVTGGGGYTF.

By share, this clone ranks as medium-sized. The sample contains more than one DNA sequence encoding this CDR3. V usage is TRBV9 and J usage is TRBJ1-2; possibly TRBD1 for D (5 bases). Germline V gene lookup returns CDR1 SGDLS and CDR2 YYNGEE. The CDR3 spans 13 residues. V shed 3 bases and J shed 8 bases, with 14 bases lying between them. The DNA of the CDR3 is TGTGCCAGCAGCGCCCTAGAGGGGTTCGGCTACACCTTC. It specifies CASSALEGFGYTF.

The rearrangement uses TRBV10-3 and TRBJ1-1; 7 nucleotides match TRBD1. The CDR3 spans 14 residues. The germline CDR1 and CDR2 sequences are ENHRY and SYGVKD. Trimming took 6 bases from V and 4 from J; bases not matched to a gene: 8. The DNA for the CDR3 is TGTGCCATCAGCAGAGACAGGGCGGGCACTGAAGCTTTCTTT. It codes for CAISRDRAGTEAFF.

V is TRBV5-1 and J is TRBJ2-1, with 12 positions matching TRBD2. Trimming took 3 bases from V and 0 from J; bases not matched to a gene: 4. The CDR3 runs to 17 residues. Germline V gene sequence: CDR1 SGHRS, CDR2 YFSETQ. This CDR3 reads CASSSTSGGSSYNEQFF. The CDR3 nucleotides are TGCGCCAGCAGCTCGACTAGCGGGGGTAGCTCCTACAATGAGCAGTTCTTC.

A single count supports this clone. The chain employs TRBV30 and TRBJ2-1; 9 bases line up with TRBD2. The CDR3 sequence is 16 residues long. V trimming: 1 base; J trimming: 7 bases; junction bases outside the gene matches: 11. Germline loops: CDR1 GTSNPN, CDR2 SVGIG (reference sequence). The CDR3 spells CAWSERTSARGNEQFF. CDR3 sequence (DNA): TGTGCCTGGAGTGAGAGGACTAGCGCACGGGGGAATGAGCAGTTCTTC.

The chain joins TRBV15 to TRBJ2-2; D call uncertain. Germline values: CDR1 LNHNV, CDR2 YYDKDF (reference sequence). The CDR3 is made up of 15 amino acids. V was cut by 4 bases and J by 2 bases, with 11 bases left in between. The CDR3, as DNA: TGTGCCACCAGCACTAGGACGCCTAACACCGGGGAGCTGTTTTTT. Its translation: CATSTRTPNTGELFF.

This chain links TRBV6-1 with TRBJ2-7; tentative D call: TRBD2 (7 bases). This CDR3 is 15 amino acids long. The V end lost 4 bases, the J end lost 3 bases, and 16 bases lay between the germline ends. Germline CDR1 is MNHNS and CDR2 is SASEGT. The CDR3, as DNA: TGTGCCAGCAGTGCCAGGGGCGGGGAGGGCTACGAGCAGTACTTC. Translated: CASSARGGEGYEQYF.

The rearrangement uses TRBV7-8 and TRBJ1-1; perhaps TRBD1 as D (6 bases). V shed 3 bases and J shed 0 bases, with 14 bases lying between them. The CDR3 sequence is 16 residues long. Looked up from germline, CDR1 is SGHVS and CDR2 is FQNEAQ. The CDR3 sequence is CASSFSGVGMNTEAFF. For the CDR3, the DNA is TGTGCCAGCAGCTTTTCAGGGGTCGGGATGAACACTGAAGCTTTCTTT.

V gene TRBV7-9 combines with J gene TRBJ2-7; 10 bases agree with TRBD1. V lost 5 bases, J lost 2 bases, and 9 bases stayed unmatched. From germline, CDR1 is SEHNR and CDR2 FQNEAQ (reference sequence). The CDR3 spans 16 residues. The CDR3 nucleotides are TGTGCCAGCAGCACGACAGGGGGCGGGTGGCCCTACGAGCAGTACTTC. Its translation: CASSTTGGGWPYEQYF. The variable domain in full, completed from reference TRBV7-9 and TRBJ2-7, reads DTGVSQNPRHKITKRGQNVTFRCDPISEHNRLYWYRQTLGQGPEFLTYFQNEAQLEKSRLLSDRFSAERPKGSFSTLEIQRTEQGDSAMYLCASSTTGGGWPYEQYFGPGTRLTVT.

The chain joins TRBV5-6 to TRBJ2-4; possibly TRBD1 for D (6 bases). CDR3 length: 16 amino acids. Trimming took off 3 bases at V and 0 bases at J, with 13 bases between the two ends. Germline CDR1 and CDR2: SGHDT and YYEEEE. DNA for the CDR3: TGTGCCAGCAGCTCGACCGGGACACTAGCCAAAAACATTCAGTACTTC. Protein product: CASSSTGTLAKNIQYF.

The gene calls are TRBV11-2 and TRBJ1-2; no clear D. The CDR3 is 15 residues long. Germline assignment: CDR1 SGHAT and CDR2 FQNNGV. The V gene lost 4 bases and the J gene lost 2 bases, with 14 bases spanning the gap. The CDR3 spells CASSSPSASNYGYTF. In nucleotides, the CDR3 is TGTGCCAGCAGCTCCCCCTCGGCTTCAAACTATGGCTACACCTTC. Full variable domain (remainder filled in from reference TRBV11-2 and TRBJ1-2): EAGVAQSPRYKIIEKRQSVAFWCNPISGHATLYWYQQILGQGPKLLIQFQNNGVVDDSQLPKDRFSAERLKGVDSTLKIQPAKLEDSAVYLCASSSPSASNYGYTFGSGTRLTVV.

The sample holds a few counts of this clone. This sequence joins TRBV7-9 and TRBJ1-2; no reliable D call. The CDR3 runs to 14 residues. V lost 1 base and J lost 4, with 10 bases in between. Looked up from germline, CDR1 is SEHNR and CDR2 is FQNEAQ (reference sequence). CDR3 sequence (DNA): TGTGCCAGCAGCTTAGACCCCCAGATCTATGGCTACACCTTC. It codes for CASSLDPQIYGYTF.

This clone has a single count. The gene calls are TRBV2 and TRBJ1-1; D perhaps matches TRBD1 (5 bases). Germline-derived CDR1 and CDR2 are SNHLY and FYNNEI. Trimming left V 3 bases short and J 11 bases short, with 22 bases between. The CDR3 has 15 residues. CDR3 protein: CASSESSGQGYTAFF. Here the CDR3 DNA reads TGTGCCAGCAGTGAGTCTTCGGGGCAGGGATATACGGCTTTCTTT. The variable domain in full, completed from reference TRBV2 and TRBJ1-1, reads EPEVTQTPSHQVTQMGQEVILRCVPISNHLYFYWYRQILGQKVEFLVSFYNNEISEKSEIFDDQFSVERPDGSNFTLKIRSTKLEDSAMYFCASSESSGQGYTAFFGQGTRLTVV.

The gene calls are TRBV7-2 and TRBJ2-3; D not resolved. CDR3 length: 13 amino acids. Germline V gene lookup returns CDR1 SGHTA and CDR2 FQGNSA. Trimming shortened V by 4 bases and J by 2 bases, and 7 bases separated the two germline ends. The CDR3 sequence is CASSYTDTDTQYF. As DNA, the CDR3 is TGTGCCAGCAGCTACACGGACACAGATACGCAGTATTTT.

This sequence joins TRBV19 and TRBJ1-1; D possibly corresponds to TRBD1 (5 bases). CDR1 and CDR2 from the germline V gene are LNHDA and SQIVND (reference sequence). Deletions cut 4 bases from V and 1 base from J, with 22 bases between. The CDR3 consists of 18 residues. CDR3 DNA sequence: TGTGCCAGTAGTAATAGACAAGAGGGGTGGTCTCAGAACACTGAAGCTTTCTTT. This sequence encodes CASSNRQEGWSQNTEAFF.

This clone was seen only a few times. The chain links TRBV6-6 to TRBJ1-2, with a possible D match to TRBD1 (5 bases). The V gene lost 2 bases and the J gene lost 8 bases, with 18 bases spanning the gap. CDR1 MNHNY and CDR2 SVGAGI come from the germline V gene (reference sequence). This CDR3 has 15 amino acids. The CDR3 nucleotides are TGTGCCAGCAGTTACGACCTCCGACAGTGGGAGGGCTACACCTTC. This encodes CASSYDLRQWEGYTF.

V is TRBV9 and J is TRBJ2-2; D not certain. Deletions cut 0 bases from V and 0 bases from J, with 9 bases between. CDR1 is SGDLS and CDR2 is YYNGEE in the germline V gene. The CDR3 runs 16 residues. CDR3 DNA: TGTGCCAGCAGCGTAGGCCTAACCGCGAACACCGGGGAGCTGTTTTTT. Translation gives CASSVGLTANTGELFF.

The CDR3 bases are TGTGCCAGTACGCAGGGGCATGTCTGGAATTCACCCCTCCACTTT. Protein product: CASTQGHVWNSPLHF. This rearrangement joins TRBV19 to TRBJ1-6, with D possibly being TRBD1 (6 bases). This CDR3 is 15 amino acids long. V was trimmed by 7 bases and J by 7 bases, leaving 17 bases between them. CDR1 LNHDA and CDR2 SQIVND come from the germline V gene (reference sequence).

The J gene is TRBJ1-4, the V gene TRBV5-4; D gene uncertain. Trimming cost V 5 bases and J 6 bases, with 17 bases left between them. This CDR3 spans 15 amino acids. From germline, CDR1 is SGHNT and CDR2 YYREEE (reference sequence). Here the CDR3 DNA reads TGTGCCAGCAGTCCCTTTGAAGGAGTAGATGAAAAACTGTTTTTT. Its translation is CASSPFEGVDEKLFF.

The CDR3 here is CASSFSRGAVDTQYF. CDR3 in DNA: TGTGCCAGCAGTTTTAGCAGGGGGGCCGTAGATACGCAGTATTTT. The J gene is TRBJ2-3, the V gene TRBV27; possibly TRBD1 for D (7 bases). Germline V lookup: CDR1 MNHEY, CDR2 SMNVEV (reference sequence). This CDR3 contains 15 residues. V lost 3 bases, J lost 5 bases, and 15 bases lay in between.

The chain links TRBV4-2 to TRBJ2-3, with a weak D call TRBD2 (5 bases). Germline V gene lookup returns CDR1 LGHNA and CDR2 YNFKEQ. V was trimmed by 0 bases and J by 2 bases, leaving 9 bases between them. This CDR3 spans 15 amino acids. The CDR3 loop is CASSQDRTFTDTQYF. CDR3 in DNA: TGTGCCAGCAGCCAAGATCGGACTTTCACAGATACGCAGTATTTT.